The next 28 T cell receptor beta chains were all read from a single sample in a study of identical twins. Using its own MiXCR run on the 5' RACE reads, TCRdb lists one record per CDR3 protein. The table records about 470,000 distinct CDR3 sequences, roughly 24% of them present only once. These data are also associated with another study on T cells expressing NK-cell markers.

The material sequenced was CD4+ T cells sorted from blood. These receptors all come from a woman aged 18-30 years in good health.

This chain uses TRBV6-1 with TRBJ2-3, with 7 bases aligning to TRBD2. The trim removed 1 base at V and 0 bases at J, leaving 4 bases unmatched. The CDR3 loop spans 16 amino acids. CDR1 MNHNS and CDR2 SASEGT come from the germline V gene. As DNA, the CDR3 is TGTGCCAGCAGTGAAGGCGGGGGAGGGAGCACAGATACGCAGTATTTT. This encodes CASSEGGGGSTDTQYF.

The V gene is TRBV15, the J gene TRBJ2-7, with D perhaps TRBD1 (5 bases). The ends were cut back, 0 bases at V and 3 bases at J, with 12 bases in the middle. Germline values: CDR1 LNHNV, CDR2 YYDKDF (reference sequence). The CDR3 sequence is 15 residues long. This chain's CDR3 is CATSRDSAGIYEQYF. CDR3 nucleotide sequence: TGTGCCACCAGCAGAGATTCGGCAGGGATCTACGAGCAGTACTTC.

The CDR3, as DNA: TGCAGCGTTGAATTACGGGACTTTTACAATGAGCAGTTCTTC. Residues: CSVELRDFYNEQFF. This chain uses TRBV29-1 with TRBJ2-1, with D possibly being TRBD2 (6 bases). The CDR3 covers 14 residues. V lost 2 bases and J 4 bases, leaving 12 bases between the germline ends. CDR1 and CDR2 from the germline V gene are SQVTM and ANQGSEA.

The chain carries TRBV27 and TRBJ1-2; tentative D call: TRBD1 (6 bases). In germline, CDR1 is MNHEY, CDR2 SMNVEV (reference sequence). The CDR3 is 14 amino acids. The germline V and J ends were trimmed by 4 bases and 5 bases, with 14 bases remaining between them. This CDR3 is CASSSGQNPYGYTF. The CDR3 coding sequence is TGTGCCAGCAGTTCAGGACAGAACCCATATGGCTACACCTTC.

This clonotype was observed a handful of times. The chain joins TRBV10-3 to TRBJ2-1, with D perhaps matching TRBD2 (6 bases). V was clipped by 4 bases and J by 4 bases, with 14 bases between them. CDR3 length equals 15 residues. Looked up from germline, CDR1 is ENHRY and CDR2 is SYGVKD. The CDR3 loop reads CAISVGRGGYNEQFF. CDR3 DNA: TGTGCCATCAGTGTCGGGCGGGGAGGTTACAATGAGCAGTTCTTC.

This chain uses TRBV2 with TRBJ2-3; unclear D gene. Trimming pared 1 base from V and 4 bases from J, leaving 9 bases between. This CDR3 contains 14 residues. Germline assignment: CDR1 SNHLY and CDR2 FYNNEI. CDR3 protein: CASSEDPSPDTQYF. The CDR3 nucleotides read TGTGCCAGCAGTGAAGATCCCAGTCCAGATACGCAGTATTTT.

The chain has TRBV10-3 and TRBJ1-5; D is undetermined. CDR3 length: 13 residues. Germline assignment: CDR1 ENHRY and CDR2 SYGVKD. With 2 bases removed from V and 7 bases from J, the gap between germline ends came to 9 bases. The CDR3 DNA reads TGTGCCATCAGTGAGGAATTGGTACAGCCCCAGCATTTT. Translating gives CAISEELVQPQHF.

The chain employs TRBV19 and TRBJ2-1; TRBD2 matches 7 bases. With V trimmed by 6 bases and J by 5 bases, 13 bases remained unmatched. This CDR3 has 16 amino acids. Germline V lookup: CDR1 LNHDA, CDR2 SQIVND (reference sequence). In nucleotides, the CDR3 is TGTGCCAGTAGCCAACTAGCGCCGCAAAATCACAATGAGCAGTTCTTC. It codes for CASSQLAPQNHNEQFF.

The chain links TRBV9 to TRBJ2-7; the D gene is possibly TRBD2 (5 bases). CDR1 SGDLS and CDR2 YYNGEE come from the germline V gene. V lost 0 bases to trimming and J lost 1 base, with 11 bases between them. This CDR3 has 15 amino acids. The CDR3 region is CASSVAGCRSYEQYF. CDR3 bases: TGTGCCAGCAGCGTAGCGGGGTGCCGATCCTACGAGCAGTACTTC.

This clonotype came up a few times. J is TRBJ2-3 and V is TRBV7-9; the D is unclear. The CDR3 contains 13 residues. Germline V gives CDR1 SEHNR, CDR2 FQNEAQ (reference sequence). The V end lost 0 bases, the J end lost 8 bases, and 9 bases lay between the germline ends. CDR3 nucleotide sequence: TGTGCCAGCAGCTTAGCCCGACTGGGTACGCAGTATTTT. Its translation is CASSLARLGTQYF.

J is TRBJ2-3 and V is TRBV9, with a weak D call TRBD1 (6 bases). The V end lost 3 bases, the J end lost 1 base, and 9 bases lay between the germline ends. The CDR3 sequence is 14 residues long. Germline V gene sequence: CDR1 SGDLS, CDR2 YYNGEE. CDR3 nucleotides: TGTGCCAGCAGCGCCAGACAGGGCACAGATACGCAGTATTTT. Its protein is CASSARQGTDTQYF.

The chain uses TRBV2 and TRBJ2-7; D unclear. From germline, CDR1 is SNHLY and CDR2 FYNNEI. V shed 4 bases and J shed 2 bases, with 12 bases lying between them. This CDR3 region has 14 residues. Written as DNA, the CDR3 is TGTGCCAGCAGTGTCCACGGAGCCACCTACGAGCAGTACTTC. This sequence encodes CASSVHGATYEQYF.

The rearrangement joins TRBV12-1 to TRBJ2-1; TRBD2 is the table's D call, not checked against the DNA. TRBV12-1 is a recognized pseudogene. CDR3 length: 15 residues. In DNA form, the CDR3 reads TGTGCCAGCAGCTCCAAGCGGGAGGAGACGAATGAGCAGTTCTTC. Its protein is CASSSKREETNEQFF.

This chain connects TRBV9 to TRBJ2-5; D is unresolved. Trimming took 3 bases from V and 7 from J, leaving 10 bases between them. The germline V gene encodes CDR1 SGDLS and CDR2 YYNGEE. CDR3 size: 12 residues. The CDR3 DNA sequence: TGTGCCAGCAGCGGGCCTTTGAGGACCCAGTACTTC. Its translation: CASSGPLRTQYF.

The V gene is TRBV29-1, the J gene TRBJ2-5; 12 nucleotides match TRBD2. This CDR3 region has 14 residues. J gave up 3 bases and V 6 bases, and 5 bases lay outside the gene matches. Germline CDR1 reads SQVTM; CDR2 reads ANQGSEA. CDR3 residues: CSVSRLAGEETQYF. DNA of the CDR3: TGCAGCGTGTCCCGACTAGCGGGGGAAGAGACCCAGTACTTC.

This clonotype was counted a few times. The CDR3 nucleotides read TGCAGCGTTGTAGGCTCAAGGGAGCTCTACACAGATACGCAGTATTTT. It codes for CSVVGSRELYTDTQYF. V gene TRBV29-1 combines with J gene TRBJ2-3, with D possibly being TRBD2 (5 bases). Trimming stripped 4 bases from V and 2 bases from J, with 19 bases between. CDR3 length: 16 residues. Germline CDR1 reads SQVTM; CDR2 reads ANQGSEA.

The chain carries TRBV20-1 and TRBJ2-7; perhaps TRBD1 as D (6 bases). The CDR3 contains 12 residues. In germline, CDR1 is DFQATT, CDR2 SNEGSKA (reference sequence). V was shortened by 8 bases and J by 0 bases, with 11 bases between the two germline ends. Here the CDR3 DNA reads TGCAGTTCCTGGACAGCCTCCTACGAGCAGTACTTC. Its translation: CSSWTASYEQYF.

This clonotype occurred a few times. The rearrangement links TRBV5-1 to TRBJ2-2, with a possible D match to TRBD1 (6 bases). The CDR3 loop spans 15 amino acids. V gave up 0 bases and J gave up 4 bases, with 10 bases separating them. Germline CDR1 is SGHRS and CDR2 is YFSETQ. The CDR3 loop is CASSLDRAGTGELFF. The CDR3 DNA reads as TGCGCCAGCAGCTTGGACAGGGCAGGCACCGGGGAGCTGTTTTTT. Drawing the rest from reference TRBV5-1 and TRBJ2-2, the complete variable domain is KAGVTQTPRYLIKTRGQQVTLSCSPISGHRSVSWYQQTPGQGLQFLFEYFSETQRNKGNFPGRFSGRQFSNSRSEMNVSTLELGDSALYLCASSLDRAGTGELFFGEGSRLTVL.

The gene calls are TRBV12-3 or TRBV12-4 and TRBJ2-6; D gene uncertain. The CDR3 extends over 14 amino acids. The V gene lost 5 bases and the J gene lost 0 bases, with 5 bases spanning the gap. This CDR3 reads CASSPLSGANVLTF. The CDR3 bases are TGTGCCAGCAGTCCTCTCTCTGGGGCCAACGTCCTGACTTTC.

This clonotype has just a few counts. This chain uses TRBV27 with TRBJ2-7, with D possibly being TRBD1 or TRBD2 (6 bases each). Between the trimmed V and J ends, which lost 3 bases and 6 bases, there was a span of 12 bases. The germline V gene has CDR1 MNHEY and CDR2 SMNVEV (reference sequence). This CDR3 region has 13 residues. The CDR3 protein is CASSLWGAREQYF. In nucleotides, the CDR3 is TGTGCCAGCAGTTTGTGGGGGGCGCGCGAGCAGTACTTC.

The chain employs TRBV10-3 and TRBJ2-1, with 7 positions matching TRBD2. Unmatched junction bases numbered 10, after V lost 0 bases and J lost 8 bases. The germline V gene encodes CDR1 ENHRY and CDR2 SYGVKD. The CDR3 runs to 16 residues. The CDR3: CAISESFRTSRYEQFF. The CDR3 DNA reads TGTGCCATCAGTGAGTCATTTAGGACTAGTCGCTATGAGCAGTTCTTC.

V gene TRBV20-1 combines with J gene TRBJ2-1; 7 bases map to TRBD2. Germline CDR1 reads DFQATT; CDR2 reads SNEGSKA (reference sequence). Trimming cost V 1 base and J 5 bases; bases outside gene matches: 5. This CDR3 region has 14 residues. CDR3: CSARVLAGNNEQFF. The CDR3 DNA reads TGCAGTGCTAGAGTGTTAGCGGGTAACAATGAGCAGTTCTTC.

Remarks on this clonotype: Compared with germline, one end of the junction differs, possibly owing to a read error. This chain uses TRBV27 with TRBJ1-2; 7 bases agree with TRBD1. Germline V gene sequence: CDR1 MNHEY, CDR2 SMNVEV (reference sequence). The CDR3 spans 14 residues. CDR3 sequence: CVSSLSGQSYGYTF. CDR3 sequence (DNA): TGTGTCAGCAGTTTGTCGGGACAGTCCTATGGCTACACCTTC.

Only a few counts were recorded for this clonotype. The chain uses TRBV7-3 and TRBJ2-3, with D maybe TRBD1 (6 bases). The CDR3 consists of 14 residues. With 4 bases removed from V and 6 bases from J, the gap between germline ends came to 14 bases. CDR1 is SGHTA, CDR2 FQGTGA, per germline. The CDR3 DNA follows: TGTGCCAGCAGCTGGTCCAGGGGAATTGATACGCAGTATTTT. Its translation: CASSWSRGIDTQYF.

The rearrangement joins TRBV7-8 to TRBJ2-7; D not certain. Trimming removed 4 bases from V and 5 bases from J, with 21 bases in between. The CDR3 is made up of 16 amino acids. Per germline, CDR1 SGHVS and CDR2 FQNEAQ. The CDR3, as DNA: TGTGCCAGCAGCTCGACAAGAATCGCGGTAGGTCACGAGCAGTACTTC. As protein: CASSSTRIAVGHEQYF.

This clonotype was seen more than once but under ten times. The chain employs TRBV20-1 and TRBJ2-3; no reliable D call. The CDR3 has 12 amino acids. The V gene lost 7 bases and the J gene lost 2 bases, with 10 bases spanning the gap. CDR1 and CDR2 from the germline V gene are DFQATT and SNEGSKA (reference sequence). CDR3 bases: TGCAGTGTGGCCCGACTCACAGATACGCAGTATTTT. It specifies CSVARLTDTQYF.

The chain recombines TRBV5-1 with TRBJ1-3; D gene unclear. V was trimmed by 0 bases and J by 5 bases, leaving 6 bases between them. Germline V CDR1 and CDR2: SGHRS, YFSETQ. The CDR3 loop spans 13 amino acids. CDR3 loop: CASSLDLRNTIYF. The CDR3 DNA follows: TGCGCCAGCAGCTTGGATCTTCGAAACACCATATATTTT.

This chain connects TRBV3-1 to TRBJ2-1; 12 nucleotides align to TRBD2. The CDR3 consists of 15 residues. Germline V CDR1 and CDR2: LGHDT, YNNKEL (reference sequence). V dropped 4 bases and J dropped 9; count of bases not matched to a gene: 7. CDR3 bases: TGTGCCAGCAGCCCTACCCGGACTAGCGGGGTTGAGCAGTTCTTC. Amino acids: CASSPTRTSGVEQFF.